These T cell receptor beta chains were read from a single sample in a study of CD8+ T cells in alopecia areata. Profiling relied on immunoSEQ multiplex PCR, and the TCRdb table lists in-frame clones only, not all of them. Of approximately 110,000 clones in the sample, about 59% were seen once. The sample was CD8+ T cells sorted from blood, taken at week 24, from a patient treated with tofacitinib. The receptor set was obtained from a human donor with alopecia areata. The CDR3 runs from the conserved cysteine through the conserved F or W. A D gene is named only where the DNA matches it firmly. Size is stated for part of the rows, as once, few or many counts, or as a class when the clone is expanded.

d_gene,j_gene,len,abundance,v_gene,CDR3nt,CDR3aa
-,TRBJ2-2,14,few,TRBV6-5,TGTGCCAGCAGTTTCACGACCGGACCCGGGGAGCTGTTTTTT,CASSFTTGPGELFF
TRBD1,TRBJ2-1,15,few,TRBV5-6,TGTGCCAGCAGCTGGGGGACAGGGGGTTACAATGAGCAGTTCTTC,CASSWGTGGYNEQFF
TRBD2,TRBJ2-5,15,-,TRBV7-3,TGTGCCAGCAGCGTTAGCGGGGGGGCCATGGAGACCCAGTACTTC,CASSVSGGAMETQYF
-,TRBJ1-5,16,few,TRBV7-9,TGTGCCAGCAGTTCCGACAGGCCGGTGGGCAATCAGCCCCAGCATTTT,CASSSDRPVGNQPQHF
TRBD1,TRBJ2-5,16,-,TRBV7-8,TGTGCCAGCAGCTCCGGGACAGGGGCCTTGGGGGAGACCCAGTACTTC,CASSSGTGALGETQYF
-,TRBJ2-7,15,-,TRBV11-2,TGTGCCAGCAGCCCTCTACGCGGGGACGCCTACGAGCAGTACTTC,CASSPLRGDAYEQYF
TRBD1,TRBJ2-7,13,-,TRBV30,TGTGCCTGGAGCCCTGGACAGGGCTACGAGCAGTACTTC,CAWSPGQGYEQYF
-,TRBJ2-7,16,-,TRBV10-3,TGTGCCATCAGTGAGTCCCAATCGGGGAGTCGGCTCGAGCAGTACTTC,CAISESQSGSRLEQYF
-,TRBJ2-1,9,-,TRBV12-5,TGTGCTAGTGGCCATGAGCAGTTCTTC,CASGHEQFF
-,TRBJ2-7,16,-,TRBV6-5,TGTGCCAGCAGTTACTCTTTACAAGGGAGCTCCTACGAGCAGTACTTC,CASSYSLQGSSYEQYF
TRBD1,TRBJ1-2,11,-,TRBV29-1,TGCAGCGGATGGACAGGGGATGGCTACACCTTC,CSGWTGDGYTF
-,TRBJ2-7,14,-,TRBV5-1,TGCGCCAGCAACCGGACGAGGAGCTCCTACGAGCAGTACTTC,CASNRTRSSYEQYF
TRBD1,TRBJ2-7,13,-,TRBV27,TGTGCCAGCAGTCCGCAAGACAGGGACGGGCAGTACTTC,CASSPQDRDGQYF
-,TRBJ1-1,12,-,TRBV6-4,TGTGCCAGCAGTTACCTTGGGACAGAAGCTTTCTTT,CASSYLGTEAFF
TRBD1,TRBJ2-2,17,-,TRBV6-1,TGTGCCAGCAGTGAATACAGGGGGCGGCAAAACACCGGGGAGCTGTTTTTT,CASSEYRGRQNTGELFF
-,TRBJ1-2,10,once,TRBV29-1,TGCAGCGTTGCGCAGGACGGCTACACCTTC,CSVAQDGYTF
TRBD1,TRBJ1-3,16,-,TRBV6-1,TGTGCCAGCAGTGAAGAACCGGGGACAGGGGCTGCAACCATATATTTT,CASSEEPGTGAATIYF
-,TRBJ2-6,16,-,TRBV30,TGTGCCTGGAGTGTCTTCGACGGAGCTGGGGCCAACGTCCTGACTTTC,CAWSVFDGAGANVLTF
-,TRBJ1-5,13,-,TRBV6-5,TGTGCCAGCGGGGGAGTGAGCAATCAGCCCCAGCATTTT,CASGGVSNQPQHF
-,TRBJ2-1,16,-,TRBV4-1,TGCGCCAGCAGCCAAGAGTACGGGAATAAATACAATGAGCAGTTCTTC,CASSQEYGNKYNEQFF
-,TRBJ2-3,17,-,TRBV9,TGTGCCAGCAGCGTAGAAAGGTCAGGACCCCGCACAGATACGCAGTATTTT,CASSVERSGPRTDTQYF
TRBD2,TRBJ2-3,15,once,TRBV6-5,TGTGCCAGCAGTTACGAGGGCGGGGGAACAGATACGCAGTATTTT,CASSYEGGGTDTQYF
-,TRBJ2-6,14,-,TRBV6-5,TGTGCCAGCGGACGGGGGTCTGGGGCCAACGTCCTGACTTTC,CASGRGSGANVLTF
-,TRBJ2-6,13,-,TRBV7-9,TGTGCCAGCAGCCACTCTGGGGCCAACGTCCTGACTTTC,CASSHSGANVLTF
-,TRBJ2-1,11,-,TRBV6-5,TGTGCCAGCAGGTTATGGAATGAGCAGTTCTTC,CASRLWNEQFF
-,TRBJ2-3,17,-,TRBV14,TGTGCCAGCAGCCTATATATCCAGGGGTTAAGGACAGATACGCAGTATTTT,CASSLYIQGLRTDTQYF
-,TRBJ2-7,13,few,TRBV9,TGTGCCAGCAGCGAGGGAGGCGGGTACGAGCAGTACTTC,CASSEGGGYEQYF
-,TRBJ2-2,15,-,TRBV30,TGTGCCTGGTGTCCCGGGACATCGAACACCGGGGAGCTGTTTTTT,CAWCPGTSNTGELFF
TRBD1,TRBJ2-5,15,-,TRBV6-5,TGTGCCAGCAGTTACTTCGGGACAGCCCAAGAGACCCAGTACTTC,CASSYFGTAQETQYF
-,TRBJ1-1,14,-,TRBV10-3,TGTGCCATCAGTGAACCTGAGTCGGCCCCTGAAGCTTTCTTT,CAISEPESAPEAFF
TRBD1,TRBJ2-7,15,-,TRBV4-1,TGCGCCAGCAGCCCCGGGACAGGTCCCTCCTACGAGCAGTACTTC,CASSPGTGPSYEQYF
-,TRBJ2-7,14,-,TRBV11-2,TGTGCCAGCAGCTTAGAAGGGGGGTACCACGAGCAGTACTTC,CASSLEGGYHEQYF
-,TRBJ2-2,16,-,TRBV7-9,TGTGCCAGCAGCGATTCCCGGGACATTAGGGACGGGGAGCTGTTTTTT,CASSDSRDIRDGELFF
-,TRBJ1-1,15,-,TRBV5-1,TGCGCCAGCAGCTTGTCTACGGGGTTGAACACTGAAGCTTTCTTT,CASSLSTGLNTEAFF
-,TRBJ1-2,14,-,TRBV5-1,TGCGCCAGCAGCTTGGCCGGGATCAACTATGGCTACACCTTC,CASSLAGINYGYTF
-,TRBJ2-3,13,-,TRBV7-7,TGTGCTAGCAGCTTTTCCCGCACAGATACGCAGTATTTT,CASSFSRTDTQYF
-,TRBJ1-5,13,-,TRBV6-1,TGTGCCAGCAGTTGGGACAGCAATCAGCCCCAGCATTTT,CASSWDSNQPQHF
-,TRBJ1-5,14,few,TRBV27,TGTGCCAGCAGTTTCGTCGCGGGCAATCAGCCCCAGCATTTT,CASSFVAGNQPQHF
-,TRBJ2-1,15,-,TRBV27,TGTGCCAGCAGTTTAGCAGCCCGAGGGAACTATGAGCAGTTCTTC,CASSLAARGNYEQFF
-,TRBJ2-3,16,-,TRBV27,TGTGCCAGCAACTTAGGCTGGGGCCTTAGCACAGATACGCAGTATTTT,CASNLGWGLSTDTQYF